Below are 8 T cell receptor beta chains sequenced from a single sample in a study of radiation and T cells in renal cell carcinoma. The time point is: baseline pretreatment blood. Specified treatment: 15 Gy SBRT to primary tumor, nephrectomy 4 weeks later. The table came from immunoSEQ multiplex PCR; TCRdb's copy has only in-frame clones and leaves some out. The sample lists about 130,000 clones, roughly 90% occurring once. Here the sequenced sample was blood, taken from a patient whose treatment included radiotherapy and nephrectomy. The receptors shown here come from a woman between 50 and 59 years old with renal cell carcinoma.

The chain carries TRBV2 and TRBJ2-5, with D possibly TRBD2 on 6 matching bases. Germline loops: CDR1 SNHLY, CDR2 FYNNEI. The CDR3 runs to 15 residues. V lost 7 bases, J lost 5 bases, and 20 bases lay in between. CDR3 bases: TGTGCCAGCACTCCCGGGGGAACCGTGCGGGAGACCCAGTACTTC. Protein sequence: CASTPGGTVRETQYF.

This chain joins TRBV6-1 and TRBJ1-4; maybe TRBD1 (5 bases). The CDR3 runs 13 residues. V was cut by 2 bases and J by 11 bases, with 12 bases left in between. In germline, CDR1 is MNHNS, CDR2 SASEGT. CDR3 sequence reads: CASSESRDGKLFF. DNA for the CDR3: TGTGCCAGCAGTGAATCCCGGGACGGTAAACTGTTTTTT.

The V call is TRBV2, the J call TRBJ2-5, with 9 bases fitting TRBD2. CDR3 length: 16 amino acids. With V trimmed by 3 bases and J by 0 bases, 5 bases remained unmatched. CDR1 and CDR2 (germline): SNHLY, FYNNEI. Here the CDR3 DNA reads TGTGCCAGCAGTGATGGGTCTAGCGGGGACCAAGAGACCCAGTACTTC. Residues: CASSDGSSGDQETQYF.

This chain connects TRBV7-2 to TRBJ2-3, with D perhaps TRBD1 (6 bases). The V end lost 2 bases, the J end lost 6 bases, and 18 bases lay between the germline ends. The CDR3 has 16 residues. The germline gives CDR1 SGHTA, CDR2 FQGNSA. The CDR3 loop reads CASSLRAGDIGDTQYF. The CDR3, as DNA: TGTGCCAGCAGCTTACGGGCAGGGGATATTGGGGATACGCAGTATTTT.

V usage is TRBV11-2 and J usage is TRBJ1-1; weak D call: TRBD1 (5 bases). Germline V gives CDR1 SGHAT, CDR2 FQNNGV. V was clipped by 6 bases and J by 1 base, with 15 bases between them. The CDR3 has 15 amino acids. CDR3 nucleotides: TGTGCCAGCAGTCACCTTGGGGGAAGGAACACTGAAGCTTTCTTT. Protein sequence: CASSHLGGRNTEAFF. Complete variable domain (other parts from reference TRBV11-2 and TRBJ1-1): EAGVAQSPRYKIIEKRQSVAFWCNPISGHATLYWYQQILGQGPKLLIQFQNNGVVDDSQLPKDRFSAERLKGVDSTLKIQPAKLEDSAVYLCASSHLGGRNTEAFFGQGTRLTVV.

The chain carries TRBV11-2 and TRBJ2-1; D is ambiguous. This CDR3 region has 17 residues. Germline lookup yields CDR1 SGHAT and CDR2 FQNNGV. Trimming pared 1 base from V and 0 bases from J, leaving 13 bases between. This CDR3 is CASSLAARIDSYNEQFF. The CDR3 region has the DNA TGTGCCAGCAGCTTAGCGGCGAGGATAGACTCCTACAATGAGCAGTTCTTC. The complete variable domain, with remaining parts taken from reference TRBV11-2 and TRBJ2-1, reads EAGVAQSPRYKIIEKRQSVAFWCNPISGHATLYWYQQILGQGPKLLIQFQNNGVVDDSQLPKDRFSAERLKGVDSTLKIQPAKLEDSAVYLCASSLAARIDSYNEQFFGPGTRLTVL.

The genes are TRBV19 and TRBJ1-6, with D possibly TRBD1 on 5 matching bases. The ends were cut back, 5 bases at V and 7 bases at J, with 9 bases in the middle. The CDR3 extends over 13 amino acids. CDR1 is LNHDA and CDR2 is SQIVND in the germline V gene (reference sequence). For the CDR3, the DNA is TGTGCCAGTAGTGGGACGCAGAATTCACCCCTCCACTTT. It codes for CASSGTQNSPLHF. Looking up the rest from reference TRBV19 and TRBJ1-6 gives the full variable domain: DGGITQSPKYLFRKEGQNVTLSCEQNLNHDAMYWYRQDPGQGLRLIYYSQIVNDFQKGDIAEGYSVSREKKESFPLTVTSAQKNPTAFYLCASSGTQNSPLHFGNGTRLTVT.

A few counts support this clone. The chain recombines TRBV5-1 with TRBJ2-7; the D is unclear. Per the germline V gene, CDR1 is SGHRS and CDR2 is YFSETQ. The CDR3 totals 14 residues. V was trimmed by 1 base and J by 0 bases, leaving 8 bases between them. This CDR3 reads CASSLSPNSYEQYF. CDR3 in DNA: TGCGCCAGCAGCTTGAGCCCAAACTCCTACGAGCAGTACTTC. Full variable domain (rest looked up from reference TRBV5-1 and TRBJ2-7): KAGVTQTPRYLIKTRGQQVTLSCSPISGHRSVSWYQQTPGQGLQFLFEYFSETQRNKGNFPGRFSGRQFSNSRSEMNVSTLELGDSALYLCASSLSPNSYEQYFGPGTRLTVT.